Described below is a single T cell receptor beta chain sequence and its context. The data were obtained in a study of shared T cell receptors in the human thymus. V lost 3 bases and J lost 3; bases outside the gene matches: 3. Germline CDR1 MDHEN, CDR2 SYDVKM. The CDR3 loop spans 14 amino acids. The table came from immunoSEQ multiplex PCR; TCRdb's copy has only in-frame clones and leaves some out. This sample has 500,000 to 550,000 clones, with 70% to 80% found just once. Another study also made use of these data, one on human thymus T cells.

The TCR sequence derives from a boy less than two years old with a congenital heart defect. This chain uses TRBV28 with TRBJ2-7; TRBD1 agrees at 9 bases. Sequencing input: thymocytes. The CDR3 is CASSFRQGGYEQYF. The CDR3 nucleotides are TGTGCCAGCAGTTTTCGACAGGGGGGCTACGAGCAGTACTTC.